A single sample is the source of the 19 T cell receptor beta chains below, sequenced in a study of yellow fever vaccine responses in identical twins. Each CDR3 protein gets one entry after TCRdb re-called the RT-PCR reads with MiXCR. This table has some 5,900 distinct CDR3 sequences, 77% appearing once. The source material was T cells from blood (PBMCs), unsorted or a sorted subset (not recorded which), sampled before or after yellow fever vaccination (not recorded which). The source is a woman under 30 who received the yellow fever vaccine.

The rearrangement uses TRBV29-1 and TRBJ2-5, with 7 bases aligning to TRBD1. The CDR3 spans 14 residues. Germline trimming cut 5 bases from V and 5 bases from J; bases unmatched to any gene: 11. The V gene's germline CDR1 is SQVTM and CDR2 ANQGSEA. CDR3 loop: CSVRPGQRGETQYF. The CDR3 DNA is TGCAGCGTTCGGCCGGGACAGCGTGGGGAGACCCAGTACTTC.

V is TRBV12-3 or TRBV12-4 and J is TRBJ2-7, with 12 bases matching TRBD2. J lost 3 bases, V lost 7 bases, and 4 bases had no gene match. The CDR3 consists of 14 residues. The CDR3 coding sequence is TGTGCCAGCACCGAGGGACTAGCGGGCTACGAGCAGTACTTC. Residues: CASTEGLAGYEQYF.

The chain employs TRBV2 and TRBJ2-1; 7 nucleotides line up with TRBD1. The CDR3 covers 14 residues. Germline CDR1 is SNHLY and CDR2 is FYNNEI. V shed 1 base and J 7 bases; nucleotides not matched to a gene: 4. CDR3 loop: CASSEEGAFNEQFF. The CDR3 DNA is TGTGCCAGCAGTGAAGAGGGGGCCTTTAATGAGCAGTTCTTC. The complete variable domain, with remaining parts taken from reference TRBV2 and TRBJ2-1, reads EPEVTQTPSHQVTQMGQEVILRCVPISNHLYFYWYRQILGQKVEFLVSFYNNEISEKSEIFDDQFSVERPDGSNFTLKIRSTKLEDSAMYFCASSEEGAFNEQFFGPGTRLTVL.

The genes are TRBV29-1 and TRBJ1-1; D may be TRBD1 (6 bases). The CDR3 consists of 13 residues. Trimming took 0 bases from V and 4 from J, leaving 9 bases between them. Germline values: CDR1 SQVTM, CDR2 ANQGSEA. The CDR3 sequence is CSVEDQGSTEAFF. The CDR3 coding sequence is TGCAGCGTTGAAGATCAGGGGAGCACTGAAGCTTTCTTT.

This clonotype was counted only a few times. The CDR3 DNA reads as TGCGCCAGCAGCCAAGGTTGGTGGGGGGGCCGCCAGCCCCAGCATTTT. Translation: CASSQGWWGGRQPQHF. The chain combines TRBV4-1 with TRBJ1-5, with a tentative D call TRBD1 (6 bases). Germline V gene data show CDR1 as MGHRA and CDR2 as YSYEKL. CDR3 length equals 16 residues. The V end lost 1 base, the J end lost 7 bases, and 17 bases lay between the germline ends.

The DNA for the CDR3 is TGTGCCAGCAGCTTAGTACTAGCGGGCTCAGATACGCAGTATTTT. This codes for CASSLVLAGSDTQYF. V is TRBV11-3 and J is TRBJ2-3; 9 bases are a match to TRBD2. The germline CDR1 and CDR2 sequences are SGHNT and YENEEA. The CDR3 loop spans 15 amino acids. V was pared by 1 base and J by 4 bases, with 3 bases of the junction left unmatched.

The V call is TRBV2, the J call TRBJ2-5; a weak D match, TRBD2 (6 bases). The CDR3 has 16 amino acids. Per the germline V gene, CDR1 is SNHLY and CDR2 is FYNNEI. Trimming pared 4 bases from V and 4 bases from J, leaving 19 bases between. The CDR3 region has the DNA TGTGCCAGCAGTGCATTCGCGCTTATGGGGGGAGAGACCCAGTACTTC. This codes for CASSAFALMGGETQYF.

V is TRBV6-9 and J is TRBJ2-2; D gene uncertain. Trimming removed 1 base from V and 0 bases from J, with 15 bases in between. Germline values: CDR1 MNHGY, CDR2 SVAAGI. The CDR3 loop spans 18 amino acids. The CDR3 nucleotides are TGTGCCAGCAGTTATTGGACCCAGAGAGACGCGAACACCGGGGAGCTGTTTTTT. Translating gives CASSYWTQRDANTGELFF.

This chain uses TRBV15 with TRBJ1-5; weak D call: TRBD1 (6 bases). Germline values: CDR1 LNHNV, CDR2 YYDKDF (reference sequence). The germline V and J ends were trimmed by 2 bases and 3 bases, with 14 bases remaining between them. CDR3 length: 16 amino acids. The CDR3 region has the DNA TGTGCCACCAGCAGACCACTTCGACAGGACAATCAGCCCCAGCATTTT. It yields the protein CATSRPLRQDNQPQHF.

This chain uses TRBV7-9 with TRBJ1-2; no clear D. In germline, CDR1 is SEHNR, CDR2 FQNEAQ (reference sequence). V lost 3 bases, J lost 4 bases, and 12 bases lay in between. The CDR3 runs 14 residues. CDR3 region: CASSLGTAGYGYTF. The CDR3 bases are TGTGCCAGCAGCTTGGGTACAGCTGGCTATGGCTACACCTTC.

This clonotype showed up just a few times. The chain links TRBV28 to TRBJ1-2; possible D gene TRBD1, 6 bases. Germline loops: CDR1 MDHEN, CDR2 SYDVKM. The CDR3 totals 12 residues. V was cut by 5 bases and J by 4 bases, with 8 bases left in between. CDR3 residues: CASSETGYGYTF. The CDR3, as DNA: TGTGCCAGCAGTGAGACAGGCTATGGCTACACCTTC.

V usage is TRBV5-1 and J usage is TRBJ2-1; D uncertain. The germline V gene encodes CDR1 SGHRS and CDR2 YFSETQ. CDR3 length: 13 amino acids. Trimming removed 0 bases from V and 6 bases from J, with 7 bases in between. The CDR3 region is CASSLEGPNEQFF. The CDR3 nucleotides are TGCGCCAGCAGCTTGGAGGGCCCCAATGAGCAGTTCTTC.

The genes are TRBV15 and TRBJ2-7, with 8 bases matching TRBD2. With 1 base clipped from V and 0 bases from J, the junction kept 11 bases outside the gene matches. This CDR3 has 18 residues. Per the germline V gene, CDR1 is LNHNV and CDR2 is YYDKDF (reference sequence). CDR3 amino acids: CATSRGPLLAELSYEQYF. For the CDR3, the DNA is TGTGCCACCAGCAGAGGCCCCCTACTAGCGGAGCTCTCCTACGAGCAGTACTTC.

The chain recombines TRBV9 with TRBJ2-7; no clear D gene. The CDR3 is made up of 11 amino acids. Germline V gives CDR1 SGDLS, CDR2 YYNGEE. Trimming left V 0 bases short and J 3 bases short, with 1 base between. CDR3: CASSVDYEQYF. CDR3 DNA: TGTGCCAGCAGCGTAGACTACGAGCAGTACTTC.

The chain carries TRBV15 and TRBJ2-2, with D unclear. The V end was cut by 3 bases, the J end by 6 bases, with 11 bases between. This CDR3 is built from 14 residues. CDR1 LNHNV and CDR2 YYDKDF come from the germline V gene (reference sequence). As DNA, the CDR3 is TGTGCCACCAGCAGGACCGCTGATGCCGGGGAGCTGTTTTTT. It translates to CATSRTADAGELFF. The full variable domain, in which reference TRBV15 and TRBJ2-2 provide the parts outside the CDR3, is DAMVIQNPRYQVTQFGKPVTLSCSQTLNHNVMYWYQQKSSQAPKLLFHYYDKDFNNEADTPDNFQSRRPNTSFCFLDIRSPGLGDTAMYLCATSRTADAGELFFGEGSRLTVL.

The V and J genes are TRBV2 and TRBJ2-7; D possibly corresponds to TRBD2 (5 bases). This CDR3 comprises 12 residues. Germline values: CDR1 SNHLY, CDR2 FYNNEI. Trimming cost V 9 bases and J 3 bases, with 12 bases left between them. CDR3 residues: CARAAEHYEQYF. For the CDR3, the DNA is TGTGCCAGGGCAGCGGAGCACTACGAGCAGTACTTC.

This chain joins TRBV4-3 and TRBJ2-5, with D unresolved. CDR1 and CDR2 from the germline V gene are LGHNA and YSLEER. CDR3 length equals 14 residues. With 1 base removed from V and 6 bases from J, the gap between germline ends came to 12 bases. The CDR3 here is CASSQAVRVKTQYF. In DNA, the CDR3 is TGCGCCAGCAGCCAAGCGGTACGCGTGAAGACCCAGTACTTC.

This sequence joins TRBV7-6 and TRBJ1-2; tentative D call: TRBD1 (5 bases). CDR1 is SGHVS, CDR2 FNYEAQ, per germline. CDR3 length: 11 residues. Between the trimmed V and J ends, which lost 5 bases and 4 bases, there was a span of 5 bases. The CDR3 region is CASSQGYGYTF. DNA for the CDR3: TGTGCCAGCAGCCAGGGCTATGGCTACACCTTC.

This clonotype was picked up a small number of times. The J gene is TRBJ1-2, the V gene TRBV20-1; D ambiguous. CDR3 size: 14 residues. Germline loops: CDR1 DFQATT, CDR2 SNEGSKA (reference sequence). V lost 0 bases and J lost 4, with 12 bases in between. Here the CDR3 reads CSARDQVGSYGYTF. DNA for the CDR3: TGCAGTGCTAGAGATCAGGTCGGATCCTATGGCTACACCTTC.